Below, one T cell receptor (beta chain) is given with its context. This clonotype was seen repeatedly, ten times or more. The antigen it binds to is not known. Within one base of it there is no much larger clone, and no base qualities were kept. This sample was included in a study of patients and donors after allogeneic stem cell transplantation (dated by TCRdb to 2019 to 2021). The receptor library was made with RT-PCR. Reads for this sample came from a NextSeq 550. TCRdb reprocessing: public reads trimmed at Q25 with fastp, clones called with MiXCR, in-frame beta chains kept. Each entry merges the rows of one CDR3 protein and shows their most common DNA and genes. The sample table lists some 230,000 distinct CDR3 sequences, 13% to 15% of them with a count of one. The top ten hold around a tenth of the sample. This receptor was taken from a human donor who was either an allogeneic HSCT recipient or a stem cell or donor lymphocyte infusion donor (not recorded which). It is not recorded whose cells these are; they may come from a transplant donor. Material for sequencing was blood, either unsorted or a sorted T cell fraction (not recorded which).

The nucleotide sequence is TGTGCCAGCAGCCAAGATCCACTTCCCGGCGAGCTCCAGCATTTT. It translates as CASSQDPLPGELQHF. The chain joins TRBV4-2 to TRBJ1-5; confidence is insufficient to name the D gene. CDR1 and CDR2 (LGHNA, YNFKEQ) derive from the germline V gene. V is clipped by 0 bases and J by 12 bases, and the sequence between their germline boundaries is 18 bases long. From the cysteine through the phenylalanine, the CDR3 covers 15 amino acids. The sequence is cut down to CDR3 DNA, 45 bases in frame from base 1.